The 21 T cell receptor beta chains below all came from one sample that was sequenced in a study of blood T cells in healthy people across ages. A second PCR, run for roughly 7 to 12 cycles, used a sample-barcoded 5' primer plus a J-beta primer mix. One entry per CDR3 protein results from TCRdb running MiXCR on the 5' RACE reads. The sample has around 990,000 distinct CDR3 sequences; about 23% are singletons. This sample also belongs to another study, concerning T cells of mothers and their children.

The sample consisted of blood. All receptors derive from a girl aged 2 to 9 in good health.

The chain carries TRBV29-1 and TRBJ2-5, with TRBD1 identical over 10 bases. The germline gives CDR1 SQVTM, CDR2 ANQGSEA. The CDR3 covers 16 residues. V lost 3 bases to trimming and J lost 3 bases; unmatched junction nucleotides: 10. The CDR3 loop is CSVDLFDRGHEETQYF. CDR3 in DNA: TGCAGCGTTGATTTATTCGACAGGGGGCACGAAGAGACCCAGTACTTC. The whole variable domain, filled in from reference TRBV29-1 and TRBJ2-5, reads SAVISQKPSRDICQRGTSLTIQCQVDSQVTMMFWYRQQPGQSLTLIATANQGSEATYESGFVIDKFPISRPNLTFSTLTVSNMSPEDSSIYLCSVDLFDRGHEETQYFGPGTRLLVL.

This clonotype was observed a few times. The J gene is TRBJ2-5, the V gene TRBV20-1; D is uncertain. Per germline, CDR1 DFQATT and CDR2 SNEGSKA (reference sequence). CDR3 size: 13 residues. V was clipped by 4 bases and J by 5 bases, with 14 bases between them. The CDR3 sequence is CSAIDPAGETQYF. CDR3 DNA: TGCAGTGCTATTGACCCGGCCGGGGAGACCCAGTACTTC.

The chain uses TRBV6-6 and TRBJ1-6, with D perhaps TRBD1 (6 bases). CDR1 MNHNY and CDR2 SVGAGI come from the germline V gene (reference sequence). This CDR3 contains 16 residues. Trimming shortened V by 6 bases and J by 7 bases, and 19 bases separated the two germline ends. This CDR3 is CASSRTRGLQNSPLHF. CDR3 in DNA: TGTGCCAGCAGCCGCACGCGGGGGCTCCAAAATTCACCCCTCCACTTT.

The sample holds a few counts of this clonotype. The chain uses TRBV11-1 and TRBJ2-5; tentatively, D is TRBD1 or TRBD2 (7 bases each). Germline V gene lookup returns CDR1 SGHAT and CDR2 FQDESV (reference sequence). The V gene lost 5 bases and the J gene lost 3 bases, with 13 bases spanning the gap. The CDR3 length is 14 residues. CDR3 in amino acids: CASSTQGGEETQYF. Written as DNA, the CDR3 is TGTGCCAGCAGCACCCAGGGGGGGGAAGAGACCCAGTACTTC.

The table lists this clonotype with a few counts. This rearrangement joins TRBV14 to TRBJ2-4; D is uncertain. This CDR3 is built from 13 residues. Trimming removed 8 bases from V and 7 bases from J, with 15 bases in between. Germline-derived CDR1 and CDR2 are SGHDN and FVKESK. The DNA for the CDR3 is TGTGCCAGCGGCCCCGTAGGGATCAACATTCAGTACTTC. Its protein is CASGPVGINIQYF.

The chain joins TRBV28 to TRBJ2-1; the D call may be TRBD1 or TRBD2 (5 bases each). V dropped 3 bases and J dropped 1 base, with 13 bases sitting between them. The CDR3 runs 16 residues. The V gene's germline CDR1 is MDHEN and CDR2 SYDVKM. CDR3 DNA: TGTGCCAGCAGTTTCGGGGCAACACGGTCCTACAATGAGCAGTTCTTC. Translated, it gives CASSFGATRSYNEQFF.

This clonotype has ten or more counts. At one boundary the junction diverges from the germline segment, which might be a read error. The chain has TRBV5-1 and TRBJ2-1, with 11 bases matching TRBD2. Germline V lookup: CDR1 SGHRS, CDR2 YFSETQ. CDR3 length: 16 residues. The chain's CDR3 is CASSLPGLAGDNEQFF. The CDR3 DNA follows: TGTGCCAGCAGCTTACCAGGACTAGCGGGCGACAATGAGCAGTTCTTC. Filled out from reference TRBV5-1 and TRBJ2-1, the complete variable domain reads KAGVTQTPRYLIKTRGQQVTLSCSPISGHRSVSWYQQTPGQGLQFLFEYFSETQRNKGNFPGRFSGRQFSNSRSEMNVSTLELGDSALYLCASSLPGLAGDNEQFFGPGTRLTVL.

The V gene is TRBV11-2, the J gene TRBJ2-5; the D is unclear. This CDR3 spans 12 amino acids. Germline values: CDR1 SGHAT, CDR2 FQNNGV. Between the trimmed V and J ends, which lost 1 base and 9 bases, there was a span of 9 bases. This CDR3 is CASSLGVEAQYF. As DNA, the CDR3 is TGTGCCAGCAGCTTAGGGGTTGAGGCCCAGTACTTC.

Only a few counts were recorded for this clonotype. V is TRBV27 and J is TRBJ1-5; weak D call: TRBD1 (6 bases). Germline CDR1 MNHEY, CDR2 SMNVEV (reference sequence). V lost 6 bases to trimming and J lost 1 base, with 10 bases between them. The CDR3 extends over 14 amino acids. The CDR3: CASRATGSNQPQHF. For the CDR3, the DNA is TGTGCCAGCAGGGCCACAGGGAGCAATCAGCCCCAGCATTTT.

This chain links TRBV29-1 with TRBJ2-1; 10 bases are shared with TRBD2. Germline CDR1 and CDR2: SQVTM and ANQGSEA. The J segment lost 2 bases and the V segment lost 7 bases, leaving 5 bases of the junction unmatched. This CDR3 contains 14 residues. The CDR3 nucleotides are TGCAGCGCCCTACTAGCGGGGACCTACAATGAGCAGTTCTTC. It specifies CSALLAGTYNEQFF.

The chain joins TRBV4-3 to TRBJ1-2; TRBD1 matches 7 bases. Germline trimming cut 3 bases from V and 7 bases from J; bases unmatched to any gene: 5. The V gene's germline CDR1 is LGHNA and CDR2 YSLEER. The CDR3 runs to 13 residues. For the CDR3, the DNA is TGCGCCAGCAGCCACAATACAGGGGTTGGCTACACCTTC. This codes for CASSHNTGVGYTF.

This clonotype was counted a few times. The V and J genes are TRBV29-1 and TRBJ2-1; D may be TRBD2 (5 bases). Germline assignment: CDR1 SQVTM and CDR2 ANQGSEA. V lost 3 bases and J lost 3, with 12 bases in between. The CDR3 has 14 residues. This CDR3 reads CSVEGVTNYNEQFF. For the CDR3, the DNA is TGCAGCGTTGAGGGAGTGACTAACTACAATGAGCAGTTCTTC.

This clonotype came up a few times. The CDR3: CASSASGMADEQYF. The DNA for the CDR3 is TGTGCCAGCTCAGCGAGCGGGATGGCCGACGAGCAGTACTTC. The chain carries TRBV18 and TRBJ2-7, with 7 positions matching TRBD2. The germline V gene encodes CDR1 KGHSH and CDR2 LQKENI. The length of the CDR3 is 14 residues. V gave up 5 bases and J gave up 5 bases; unmatched junction bases: 9.

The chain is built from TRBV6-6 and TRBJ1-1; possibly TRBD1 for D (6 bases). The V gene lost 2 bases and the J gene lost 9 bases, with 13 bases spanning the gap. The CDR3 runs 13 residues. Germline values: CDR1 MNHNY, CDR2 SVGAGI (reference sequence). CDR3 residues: CASSYGQLTKAFF. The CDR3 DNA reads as TGTGCCAGCAGTTACGGACAGTTAACAAAAGCTTTCTTT.

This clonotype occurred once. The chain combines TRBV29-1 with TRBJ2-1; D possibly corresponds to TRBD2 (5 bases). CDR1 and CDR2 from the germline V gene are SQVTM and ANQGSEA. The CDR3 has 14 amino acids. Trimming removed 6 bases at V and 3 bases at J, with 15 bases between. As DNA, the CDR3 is TGCAGCGTCATGGACTTCGAACACTACAATGAGCAGTTCTTC. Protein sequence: CSVMDFEHYNEQFF.

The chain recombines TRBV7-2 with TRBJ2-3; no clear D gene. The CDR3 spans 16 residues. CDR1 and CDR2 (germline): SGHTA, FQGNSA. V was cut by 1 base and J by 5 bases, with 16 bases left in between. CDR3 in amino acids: CASSLVVAVAEDTQYF. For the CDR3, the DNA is TGTGCCAGCAGCTTAGTGGTAGCAGTGGCGGAAGATACGCAGTATTTT.

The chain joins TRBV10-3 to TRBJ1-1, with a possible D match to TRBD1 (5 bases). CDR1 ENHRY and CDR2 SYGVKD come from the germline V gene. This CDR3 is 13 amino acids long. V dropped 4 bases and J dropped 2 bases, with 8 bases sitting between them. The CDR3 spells CAISVGTNTEAFF. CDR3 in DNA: TGTGCCATCAGTGTCGGGACCAACACTGAAGCTTTCTTT.

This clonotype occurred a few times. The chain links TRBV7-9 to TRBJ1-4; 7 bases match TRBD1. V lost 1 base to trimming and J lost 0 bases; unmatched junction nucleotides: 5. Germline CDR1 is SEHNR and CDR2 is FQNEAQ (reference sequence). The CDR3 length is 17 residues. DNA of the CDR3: TGTGCCAGCAGCTTAGATGGACAGGAGGCAACTAATGAAAAACTGTTTTTT. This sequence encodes CASSLDGQEATNEKLFF.

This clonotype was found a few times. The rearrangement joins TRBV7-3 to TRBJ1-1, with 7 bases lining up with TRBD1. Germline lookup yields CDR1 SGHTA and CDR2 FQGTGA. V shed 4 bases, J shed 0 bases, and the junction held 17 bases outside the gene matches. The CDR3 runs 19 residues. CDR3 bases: TGTGCCAGCAGCTCGGAGCCCGCTACAGGGGATACCATGAACACTGAAGCTTTCTTT. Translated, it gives CASSSEPATGDTMNTEAFF.

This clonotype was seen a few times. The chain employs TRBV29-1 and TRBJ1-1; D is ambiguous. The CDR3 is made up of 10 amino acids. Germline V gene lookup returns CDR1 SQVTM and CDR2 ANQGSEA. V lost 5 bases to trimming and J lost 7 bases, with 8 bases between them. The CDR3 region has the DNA TGCAGCGTTTCTGTCGTTGAAGCTTTCTTT. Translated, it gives CSVSVVEAFF.

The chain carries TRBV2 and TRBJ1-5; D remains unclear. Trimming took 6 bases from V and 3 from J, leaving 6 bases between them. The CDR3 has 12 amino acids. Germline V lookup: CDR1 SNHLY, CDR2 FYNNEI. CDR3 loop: CASRQNNQPQHF. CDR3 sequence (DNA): TGTGCCAGCAGACAAAACAATCAGCCCCAGCATTTT.